This TCR beta chain comes out of a study of blood T cell repertoires in COVID-19. About the research overall: The United States, Italy and Spain provided the acute and convalescent COVID-19 samples. Sample material is recorded as cDNA or gDNA derived from T cells, B-cell-depleted T cells, or PBMCs.

Measured with immunoSEQ multiplex PCR; TCRdb has only the in-frame clones, and not every one. Of fewer than 250,000 clones in the sample, over 80% are singletons; the top ten hold around 6.4%. The CDR3 runs to 16 residues. CDR1 and CDR2 (germline): SGDLS, YYNGEE. J was trimmed by 3 bases and V by 5 bases; bases with no gene match: 4. This clonotype originated in a woman aged 55-69 years with active or convalescent COVID-19. The genes are TRBV9 and TRBJ2-2; 13 positions match TRBD2. The sample taken for sequencing was peripheral blood. The CDR3 is CASSATSGGDTGELFF. The DNA of the CDR3 is TGTGCCAGCAGTGCTACTAGCGGGGGGGACACCGGGGAGCTGTTTTTT.